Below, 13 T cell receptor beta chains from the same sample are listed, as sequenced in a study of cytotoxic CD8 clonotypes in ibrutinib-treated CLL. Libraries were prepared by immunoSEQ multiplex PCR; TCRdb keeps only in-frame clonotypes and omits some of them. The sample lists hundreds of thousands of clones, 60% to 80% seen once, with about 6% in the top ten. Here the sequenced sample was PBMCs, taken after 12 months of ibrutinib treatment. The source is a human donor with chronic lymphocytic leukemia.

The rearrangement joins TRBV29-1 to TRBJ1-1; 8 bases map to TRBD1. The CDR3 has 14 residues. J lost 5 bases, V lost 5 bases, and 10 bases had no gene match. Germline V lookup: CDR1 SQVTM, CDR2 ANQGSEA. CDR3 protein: CSVPTTGVGTEAFF. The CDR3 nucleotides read TGCAGCGTTCCAACGACAGGGGTGGGAACTGAAGCTTTCTTT.

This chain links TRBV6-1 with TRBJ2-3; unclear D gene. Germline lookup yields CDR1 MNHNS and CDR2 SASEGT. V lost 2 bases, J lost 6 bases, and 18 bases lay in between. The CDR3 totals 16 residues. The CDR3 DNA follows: TGTGCCAGCAGTGAATCTCCGGTCCGAGGATCGGATACGCAGTATTTT. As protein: CASSESPVRGSDTQYF.

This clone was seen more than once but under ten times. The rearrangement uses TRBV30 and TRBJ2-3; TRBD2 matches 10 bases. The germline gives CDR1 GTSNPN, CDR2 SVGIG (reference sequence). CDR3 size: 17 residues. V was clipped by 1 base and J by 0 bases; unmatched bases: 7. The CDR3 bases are TGTGCCTGGAGTGGACATCAAGCGGGAGGGAGCACAGATACGCAGTATTTT. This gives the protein CAWSGHQAGGSTDTQYF.

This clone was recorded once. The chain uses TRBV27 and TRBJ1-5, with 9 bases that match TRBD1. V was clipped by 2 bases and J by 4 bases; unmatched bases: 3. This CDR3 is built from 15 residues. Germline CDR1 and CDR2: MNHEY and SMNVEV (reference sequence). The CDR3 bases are TGTGCCAGCAGTTTAAGGACAGGGGTTAATCAGCCCCAGCATTTT. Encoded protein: CASSLRTGVNQPQHF.

The CDR3 DNA reads as TGTGCCAGCAGTTACTCTTTTACAGGGCCACAAGAGACCCAGTACTTC. This gives the protein CASSYSFTGPQETQYF. This chain links TRBV6-5 with TRBJ2-5; tentative D call: TRBD1 (6 bases). This CDR3 has 16 residues. Germline loops: CDR1 MNHEY, CDR2 SVGAGI. V dropped 0 bases and J dropped 2 bases, with 13 bases sitting between them.

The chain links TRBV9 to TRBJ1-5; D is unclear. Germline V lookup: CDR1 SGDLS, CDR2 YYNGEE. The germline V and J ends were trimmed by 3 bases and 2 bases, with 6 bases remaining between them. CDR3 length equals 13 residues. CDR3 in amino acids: CASSDGGNQPQHF. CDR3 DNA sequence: TGTGCCAGCAGCGACGGAGGCAATCAGCCCCAGCATTTT.

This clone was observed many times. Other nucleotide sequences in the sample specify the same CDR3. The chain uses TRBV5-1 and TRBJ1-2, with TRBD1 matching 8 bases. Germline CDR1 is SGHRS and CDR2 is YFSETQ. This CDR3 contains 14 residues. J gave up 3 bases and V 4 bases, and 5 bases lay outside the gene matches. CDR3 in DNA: TGCGCCAGCAGCCTTGACAGGGGAGACTATGGCTACACCTTC. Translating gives CASSLDRGDYGYTF.

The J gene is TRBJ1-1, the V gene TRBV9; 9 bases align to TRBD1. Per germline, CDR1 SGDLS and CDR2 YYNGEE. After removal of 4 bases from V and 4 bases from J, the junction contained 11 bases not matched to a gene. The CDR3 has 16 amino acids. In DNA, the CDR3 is TGTGCCAGCAGCCCCCGGGGGCCGACAGGGGGCACTGAAGCTTTCTTT. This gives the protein CASSPRGPTGGTEAFF.

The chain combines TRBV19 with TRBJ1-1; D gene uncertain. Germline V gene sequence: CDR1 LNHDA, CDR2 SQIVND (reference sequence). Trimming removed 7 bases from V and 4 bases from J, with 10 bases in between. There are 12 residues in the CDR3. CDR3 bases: TGTGCCAGTATAGGGTTTAGCACTGAAGCTTTCTTT. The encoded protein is CASIGFSTEAFF.

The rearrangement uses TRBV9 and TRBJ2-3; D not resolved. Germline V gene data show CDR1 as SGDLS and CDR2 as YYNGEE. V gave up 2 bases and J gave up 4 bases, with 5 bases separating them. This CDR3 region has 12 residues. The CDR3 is CASSVMADTQYF. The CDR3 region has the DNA TGTGCCAGCAGCGTTATGGCAGATACGCAGTATTTT. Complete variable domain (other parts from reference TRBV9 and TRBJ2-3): DSGVTQTPKHLITATGQRVTLRCSPRSGDLSVYWYQQSLDQGLQFLIQYYNGEERAKGNILERFSAQQFPDLHSELNLSSLELGDSALYFCASSVMADTQYFGPGTRLTVL.

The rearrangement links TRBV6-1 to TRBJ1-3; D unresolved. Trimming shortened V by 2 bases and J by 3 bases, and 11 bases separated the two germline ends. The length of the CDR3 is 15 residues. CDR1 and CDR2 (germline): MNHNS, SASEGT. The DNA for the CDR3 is TGTGCCAGCAGTGAAATGGGGAGTAGTGGAAACACCATATATTTT. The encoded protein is CASSEMGSSGNTIYF.

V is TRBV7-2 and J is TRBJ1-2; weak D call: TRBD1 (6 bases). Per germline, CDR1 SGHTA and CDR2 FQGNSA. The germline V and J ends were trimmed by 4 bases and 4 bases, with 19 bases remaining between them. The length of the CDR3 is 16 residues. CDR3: CASSSGGPISAYGYTF. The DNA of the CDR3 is TGTGCCAGCAGCTCGGGGGGCCCCATTTCGGCCTATGGCTACACCTTC. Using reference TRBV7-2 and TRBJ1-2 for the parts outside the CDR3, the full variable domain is GAGVSQSPSNKVTEKGKDVELRCDPISGHTALYWYRQSLGQGLEFLIYFQGNSAPDKSGLPSDRFSAERTGGSVSTLTIQRTQQEDSAVYLCASSSGGPISAYGYTFGSGTRLTVV.

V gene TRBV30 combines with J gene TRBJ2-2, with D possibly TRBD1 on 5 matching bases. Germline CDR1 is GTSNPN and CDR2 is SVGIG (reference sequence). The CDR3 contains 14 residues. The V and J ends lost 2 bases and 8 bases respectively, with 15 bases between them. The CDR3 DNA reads TGTGCCTGGAGTCTGTCCAGGGTCGGTGGGGAGCTGTTTTTT. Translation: CAWSLSRVGGELFF. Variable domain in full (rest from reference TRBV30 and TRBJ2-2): SQTIHQWPATLVQPVGSPLSLECTVEGTSNPNLYWYRQAAGRGLQLLFYSVGIGQISSEVPQNLSASRPQDRQFILSSKKLLLSDSGFYLCAWSLSRVGGELFFGEGSRLTVL.